Listed below are T cell receptor beta chains from one sample, sequenced in a study of blood T cell repertoires in COVID-19. Clones were read by immunoSEQ multiplex PCR, and TCRdb kept only the in-frame ones, dropping some. The sample lists about 300,000 clones; 84% were seen once. Sequences were obtained from peripheral blood. Receptors were obtained from a human donor with COVID-19, enrolled during active disease. The donor label of this sample is uncertain. The CDR3 runs from the conserved cysteine through the conserved F or W. A D gene is named only where the DNA matches it firmly. Some rows have no size entry. The others give once, few or many, or a class for an expanded clone.

d_call	clone_size	v_call	cdr3_length	j_call	cdr3_aa	cdr3_nt
-	-	TRBV19	15	TRBJ1-3	CASSLADSPGNTIYF	TGTGCCAGTAGTTTGGCTGATTCTCCTGGAAACACCATATATTTT
-	-	TRBV4-1	13	TRBJ1-1	CASSPRQNTEAFF	TGCGCCAGCAGCCCCCGACAGAACACTGAAGCTTTCTTT
TRBD2	-	TRBV6-5	15	TRBJ2-7	CASSATSGTRNEQYF	TGTGCCAGCAGCGCTACTAGCGGGACCCGCAACGAGCAGTACTTC
-	-	TRBV6-5	15	TRBJ2-3	CASSYSGPSRSTQYF	TGTGCCAGCAGTTACTCGGGGCCGTCTAGGAGTACGCAGTATTTT
-	-	TRBV9	15	TRBJ1-4	CASSADNGANEKLFF	TGTGCCAGCAGCGCCGATAACGGGGCTAATGAAAAACTGTTTTTT
TRBD1	once	TRBV30	13	TRBJ1-4	CAWEGTGVEKLFF	TGTGCCTGGGAAGGGACAGGGGTTGAAAAACTGTTTTTT
-	once	TRBV28	14	TRBJ2-4	CASSLPGDLNIQYF	TGTGCCAGCAGTTTACCGGGAGACTTAAACATTCAGTACTTC
TRBD2	once	TRBV9	16	TRBJ2-1	CASSGLLAGVFREQFF	TGTGCCAGCAGCGGCCTACTAGCGGGAGTGTTCCGTGAGCAGTTCTTC
TRBD1	-	TRBV30	16	TRBJ1-4	CAWTPDRGRANEKLFF	TGTGCCTGGACTCCCGACAGGGGGAGAGCTAATGAAAAACTGTTTTTT
-	-	TRBV29-1	12	TRBJ1-1	CSVSVQNTEAFF	TGCAGCGTTTCAGTCCAGAACACTGAAGCTTTCTTT
TRBD2	-	TRBV5-1	19	TRBJ2-3	CASSLVPGLLNAGADTQYF	TGCGCCAGCAGCTTGGTACCCGGACTCCTCAACGCGGGGGCAGATACGCAGTATTTT
TRBD2	-	TRBV28	17	TRBJ2-1	CASSGAAGVSEYNEQFF	TGTGCCAGCAGTGGGGCAGCGGGGGTTAGCGAGTACAATGAGCAGTTCTTC
-	-	TRBV9	14	TRBJ1-1	CASSVDPGDTEAFF	TGTGCCAGCAGCGTTGACCCCGGAGACACTGAAGCTTTCTTT
-	-	TRBV30	13	TRBJ1-1	CASSRGGSTEAFF	TGTGCCTCCTCCCGGGGGGGAAGCACTGAAGCTTTCTTT
TRBD2	-	TRBV5-1	13	TRBJ2-1	CASRRTSSNEQFF	TGCGCCAGCAGGCGGACTAGTTCGAATGAGCAGTTCTTC
-	-	TRBV5-1	16	TRBJ1-2	CASSFISGAADYGYTF	TGCGCCAGCAGCTTTATTTCAGGGGCTGCGGACTATGGCTACACCTTC
-	once	TRBV4-1	14	TRBJ2-7	CASSLVSGTGGQYF	TGCGCCAGCAGCCTTGTTAGCGGTACCGGCGGGCAGTACTTC
TRBD2	-	TRBV19	12	TRBJ2-5	CATSGRAFDQYF	TGTGCCACTAGCGGGAGGGCCTTTGACCAGTACTTC
-	once	TRBV20-1	11	TRBJ2-7	CSARRVYEQYF	TGCAGTGCTAGACGGGTCTACGAGCAGTACTTC
TRBD1	few	TRBV24-1	16	TRBJ2-1	CATSALGTGGTNEQFF	TGTGCCACCAGTGCCCTAGGGACAGGGGGGACAAATGAGCAGTTCTTC
-	-	TRBV30	15	TRBJ1-2	CAWSRPGSTTSGYTF	TGTGCCTGGAGTAGACCCGGTAGTACCACTAGTGGCTACACCTTC
-	-	TRBV5-4	15	TRBJ2-7	CASSLQARSSYEQYF	TGTGCCAGCAGCTTGCAAGCGAGGAGCTCCTACGAGCAGTACTTC
-	-	TRBV3-1/TRBV3-2	15	TRBJ2-3	CASSQAGGVADTQYF	TGTGCCAGCAGCCAAGCAGGAGGGGTCGCAGATACGCAGTATTTT
-	-	TRBV6-5	15	TRBJ1-2	CASSYGQRSNYGYTF	TGTGCCAGCAGTTACGGACAGCGCTCTAACTATGGCTACACCTTC
-	-	TRBV30	14	TRBJ1-1	CAWTGKGRNTEAFF	TGTGCCTGGACGGGAAAGGGCCGCAACACTGAAGCTTTCTTT
-	-	TRBV9	15	TRBJ1-1	CASSPHSRGATEAFF	TGTGCCAGCAGCCCCCATTCCCGGGGGGCCACTGAAGCTTTCTTT
TRBD2	-	TRBV5-1	16	TRBJ2-5	CASSPGVAGGVETQYF	TGCGCCAGCAGCCCTGGGGTAGCGGGAGGCGTAGAGACCCAGTACTTC
-	-	TRBV28	13	TRBJ2-7	CASSPPGSYEQYF	TGTGCCAGCAGCCCGCCAGGGTCCTACGAGCAGTACTTC
TRBD1	once	TRBV11-2	15	TRBJ1-3	CASSQDRASGNTIYF	TGTGCCAGCAGCCAAGACAGGGCCTCTGGAAACACCATATATTTT
-	-	TRBV3-1/TRBV3-2	15	TRBJ2-7	CASSPGLSRDYEQYF	TGTGCCAGCAGCCCGGGACTCTCCAGAGACTACGAGCAGTACTTC
-	once	TRBV28	13	TRBJ2-7	CASPGIGAYEQYF	TGTGCCAGCCCCGGGATTGGGGCCTACGAGCAGTACTTC
TRBD1	-	TRBV28	16	TRBJ2-6	CASSFDRVSGANVLTF	TGTGCCAGCAGTTTCGACAGGGTGAGTGGGGCCAACGTCCTGACTTTC
TRBD2	-	TRBV7-2	16	TRBJ2-7	CASSLASLAGGYEQYF	TGTGCCAGCAGCTTAGCGTCGCTAGCGGGAGGGTACGAGCAGTACTTC
TRBD2	-	TRBV5-1	15	TRBJ2-1	CASSFPTSDRNEQFF	TGCGCCAGCAGCTTTCCGACTAGCGATCGCAATGAGCAGTTCTTC
-	-	TRBV19	16	TRBJ1-5	CASSIWGLGGGQPQHF	TGTGCCAGTAGTATTTGGGGACTGGGCGGGGGGCAGCCCCAGCATTTT
-	-	TRBV5-1	16	TRBJ1-1	CASSREAGTMNTEAFF	TGCGCCAGCAGTAGGGAGGCAGGGACTATGAACACTGAAGCTTTCTTT
-	-	TRBV13	13	TRBJ1-6	CASSLGAYSPLHF	TGTGCCAGCAGCTTAGGCGCGTATTCACCCCTCCACTTT
-	-	TRBV5-4	15	TRBJ1-1	CASSFTQGDYTEAFF	TGTGCCAGCAGCTTTACACAGGGAGACTACACTGAAGCTTTCTTT
TRBD1	-	TRBV28	16	TRBJ1-1	CASSLYGTGGGTEAFF	TGTGCCAGCAGTTTATACGGGACAGGGGGGGGCACTGAAGCTTTCTTT
TRBD1	-	TRBV18	14	TRBJ2-7	CASSPGTGSYEQYF	TGTGCCAGCTCGCCCGGGACAGGGTCCTACGAGCAGTACTTC